This T cell receptor beta chain was observed in a study of T cell repertoires in cytomegalovirus infection. About the study: The authors relied on CMV epitopes, both recently identified HLA-C-restricted and well-studied HLA-B-restricted. CMV infection plus the matching HLA type was flagged by public TCR beta signatures.

Study-wide points: The response measured ex vivo was dominated by TCR beta clonotypes (HLA-C-restricted and CMV-specific).

In regard to this clonotype: The antigen is not known.

TCRdb fed the reads into MiXCR, producing one record per CDR3 protein. The sample gives roughly 570,000 distinct CDR3 sequences, 40% of which show up once; about 48% is in the top ten. V lost 7 bases and J lost 2, with 6 bases in between. Germline CDR1 MNHEY, CDR2 SVGEGT. The CDR3 runs to 11 residues. The chain employs TRBV6-2 or TRBV6-3 and TRBJ2-7, with TRBD2 as a possible D gene (5 bases). The receptor comes from a human donor in good health (CMV status not recorded). Some clones in this sample may be carry-over from other donors' samples. The sequenced sample was cultured PBMCs, obtained from culture after CMV antigen stimulation. The CDR3 here is CASKEAYEQYF. CDR3 bases: TGTGCCAGCAAGGAGGCCTACGAGCAGTACTTC.